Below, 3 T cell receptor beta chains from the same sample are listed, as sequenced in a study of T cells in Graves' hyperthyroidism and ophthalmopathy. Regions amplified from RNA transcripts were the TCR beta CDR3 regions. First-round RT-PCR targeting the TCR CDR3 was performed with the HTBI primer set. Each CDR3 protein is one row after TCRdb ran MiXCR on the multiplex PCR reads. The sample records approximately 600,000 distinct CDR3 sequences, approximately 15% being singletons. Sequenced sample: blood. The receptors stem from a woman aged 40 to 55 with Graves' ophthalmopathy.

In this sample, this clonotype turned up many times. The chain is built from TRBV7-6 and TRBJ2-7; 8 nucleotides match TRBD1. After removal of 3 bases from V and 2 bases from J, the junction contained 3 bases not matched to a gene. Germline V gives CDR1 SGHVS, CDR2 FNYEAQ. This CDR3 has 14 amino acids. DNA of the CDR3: TGTGCCAGCAGCTTGACAGGGGCCGCCTACGAGCAGTACTTC. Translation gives CASSLTGAAYEQYF.

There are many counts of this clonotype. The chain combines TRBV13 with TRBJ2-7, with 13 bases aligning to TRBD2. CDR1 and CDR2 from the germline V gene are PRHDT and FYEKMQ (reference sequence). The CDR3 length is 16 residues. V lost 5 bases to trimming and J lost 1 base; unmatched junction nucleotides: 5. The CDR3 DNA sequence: TGTGCCAGCAGCGTCCAGACTAGCGGGAGGTCCTACGAGCAGTACTTC. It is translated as CASSVQTSGRSYEQYF.

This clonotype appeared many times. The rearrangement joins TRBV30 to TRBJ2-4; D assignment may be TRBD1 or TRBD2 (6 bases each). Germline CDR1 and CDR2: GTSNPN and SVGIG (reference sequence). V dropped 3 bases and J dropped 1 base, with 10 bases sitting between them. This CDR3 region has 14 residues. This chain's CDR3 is CAWSVGGAKNIQYF. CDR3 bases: TGTGCCTGGAGCGTAGGGGGGGCCAAAAACATTCAGTACTTC.